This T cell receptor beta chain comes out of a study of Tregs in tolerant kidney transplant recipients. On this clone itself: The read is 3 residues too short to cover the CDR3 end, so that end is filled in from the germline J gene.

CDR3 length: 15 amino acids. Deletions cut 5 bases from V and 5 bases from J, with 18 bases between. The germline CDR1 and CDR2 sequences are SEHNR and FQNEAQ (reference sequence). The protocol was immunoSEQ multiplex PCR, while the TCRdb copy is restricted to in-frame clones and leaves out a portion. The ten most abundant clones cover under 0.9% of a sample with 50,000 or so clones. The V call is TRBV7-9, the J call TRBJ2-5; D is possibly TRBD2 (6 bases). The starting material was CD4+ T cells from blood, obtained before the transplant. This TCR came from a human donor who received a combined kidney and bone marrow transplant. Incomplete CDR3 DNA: TGTGCCAGCAGCCCTCCCGGGGGTAATAGGGAGACC. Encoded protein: CASSPPGGNRET. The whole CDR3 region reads CASSPPGGNRETQYF.